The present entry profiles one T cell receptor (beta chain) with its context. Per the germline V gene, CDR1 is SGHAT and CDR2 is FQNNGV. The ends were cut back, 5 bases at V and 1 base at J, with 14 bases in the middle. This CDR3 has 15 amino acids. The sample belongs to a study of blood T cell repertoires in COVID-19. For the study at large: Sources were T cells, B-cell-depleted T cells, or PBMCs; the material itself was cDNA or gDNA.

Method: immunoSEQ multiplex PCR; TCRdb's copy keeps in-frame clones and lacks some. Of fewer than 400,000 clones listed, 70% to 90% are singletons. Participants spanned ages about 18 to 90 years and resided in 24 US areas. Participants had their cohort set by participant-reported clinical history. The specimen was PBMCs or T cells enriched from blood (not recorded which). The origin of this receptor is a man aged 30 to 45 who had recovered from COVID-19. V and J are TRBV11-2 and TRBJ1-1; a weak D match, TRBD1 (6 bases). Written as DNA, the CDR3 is TGTGCCAGCAGCGGGGACATCTACTCGAACACTGAAGCTTTCTTT. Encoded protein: CASSGDIYSNTEAFF.